What follows describes a single T cell receptor (beta chain). Its antigen is undetermined. The germline gene is not matched at one end of the junction; a read error may be the cause. This specimen comes from a study of Ad26.COV2.S vaccination and SARS-CoV-2 variants. In the study overall: Enrolled in COV1001, the donor was in the Ad26.COV2.S trial arm, which received the vaccine. Once or twice, 56 days apart, Ad26.COV2.S was delivered intramuscularly. Study-wide results and limits: Breadth and depth estimates from TCRs may understate total T cell responses.

The treatment: roughly 19 received Ad26.COV2.S at low or high dose, single or two shots; a few received placebo; per-sample allocation not given. Each sample was drawn 63 days after the first injection (of vaccine or placebo). Here immunoSEQ multiplex PCR was the method, and the copy in TCRdb shows in-frame clones only, minus some. This repertoire shows over 400,000 clones, 90% found once; its top ten account for approximately 4.5%. The source material was peripheral blood, sampled in a trial of Ad26.COV2.S vaccine versus placebo. This sequence originates from a person aged 18-65 years who received the Ad26.COV2.S COVID-19 vaccine or a placebo.

In nucleotides, the CDR3 is TGTGCCACCAGTGACCCCGGACTAGCGGAAGGTCTGCACTTC. It translates to CATSDPGLAEGLHF. The rearrangement joins TRBV24-1 to TRBJ2-7; the match to TRBD2 covers 10 bases. Germline loops: CDR1 KGHDR, CDR2 SFDVKD. This CDR3 region has 14 residues.